This T cell receptor (beta chain) was observed in a study of T cell responses to AZD1222 COVID-19 vaccine (dated by TCRdb to the early 2020s). With respect to the entire study: A total of 233 trial participants underwent TCR sequencing, of whom some 210 received two doses of AZD1222 and some 26 received two doses of the MenACWY control vaccine. Enrollment into the trials was organized by age into subgroups of 18-55, 56-69 and 70-plus years, and those subgroups contained roughly 150, 30 and 60 TCR-sequenced participants, respectively. Study-wide conclusions, independent of this receptor: The 56-69-year group was small, and its depth increase did not reach significance, likely because of low power. Reportedly, almost half of the unique spike-specific TCRs recognized epitopes lying outside the regions that are mutated in the B.1.351 and B.1.1.7 variants. Participants were mostly white British and included more females than males, and it was suggested by the authors that clonal diversity may have been underestimated. Only a handful of AZD1222 recipients were SARS-CoV-2 seropositive at baseline, limiting conclusions about previously exposed vaccinees. Because no day 14 peak-response samples were available, repertoires were characterized only after the peak T cell response. Spike-specific TCR breadth and depth rose significantly after two AZD1222 doses compared with day 0 and with MenACWY recipients. Vaccine-associated CD4 TCRs spanned the whole spike protein, with dominant responses in regions 160-218 and 743-854.

The time point label, as the study defines it: baseline before first vaccination. Interpreted using the paper, the treatment or condition label stands for: meningococcal conjugate vaccine given as trial control. Vaccinee samples came from UK trials COV001 and COV002, including a single-blind randomized controlled phase 2/3 trial of AZD1222 (ChAdOx1 nCoV-19) in healthy adults. Trial participant PBMC samples were collected at day 0 and day 28 after the second dose for TCRbeta chain sequencing. V lost 0 bases and J lost 4 bases; the stretch between them is 13 bases long. Its CDR3 holds 16 amino acids, cysteine through phenylalanine. Only CDR3 DNA remains: 48 bases, in frame from the first base. For CDR1 and CDR2, the germline V gene lists SGHRS and YFSETQ. The CDR3 regions of human TCRbeta chains were analyzed by immunosequencing. In the source study's methods: TCRs in the repertoires were compared against a reference library of SARS-CoV-2-specific TCRs that had been generated with the MIRA antigen-specificity platform. Breadth meant the fraction of unique TCRs that were SARS-CoV-2-associated, whereas depth meant the fraction of total T cells that were SARS-CoV-2-associated. Using the MIRA data, each spike-specific TCR was assigned both to the spike region to which the TCR was reactive and to a CD4 or CD8 class. Log10-transformed breadth and depth values were compared by one-way ANOVA with Sidak's multiple comparisons tests. In TCRdb, the immuneACCESS table is reduced to in-frame sequences with V and J assigned. These tables do not hold every clone; where another copy was compared, an unresolved V gene accounts for under half, and the others remain unexplained. From that table come the V and J calls and clone size; the DNA was used to work out D and trimming. The sample yields 120,000 to 150,000 clones; approximately 95% were counted once. The ten top clones hold over 0.85% of the sample.

Note on this clone: What antigen it recognizes has not been identified. No base quality information exists; no much larger clone differs at one position.

The receptor comes from an adult in good health. Sequences were derived from peripheral blood, sampled on day 0 of MenACWY control vaccination. The V and J genes are TRBV5-1 and TRBJ1-4; a tentative D match to TRBD1 spans 6 bases. For the CDR3, the sequence is CASSLGVGQSNEKLFF. The DNA sequence is TGCGCCAGCAGCTTGGGGGTTGGACAGAGTAATGAAAAACTGTTTTTT. The reference TRBV5-1 and TRBJ1-4 proteins fill in what lies around the CDR3, so the full variable domain reads KAGVTQTPRYLIKTRGQQVTLSCSPISGHRSVSWYQQTPGQGLQFLFEYFSETQRNKGNFPGRFSGRQFSNSRSEMNVSTLELGDSALYLCASSLGVGQSNEKLFFGSGTQLSVL.